This T cell receptor beta chain appears in the sequencing data of a study of identical twins. Each CDR3 protein gets one entry after TCRdb re-called the 5' RACE reads with MiXCR. Among 500,000 to 550,000 distinct CDR3 sequences listed, approximately 22% were seen once. General study findings and limits: Twins shared out-of-frame alpha sequences with excess low generation probability.

The CDR3 is 14 residues long. CDR1 and CDR2 (germline): MNHEY, SVGAGI. Deletions cut 0 bases from V and 4 bases from J, with 9 bases between. As concerns this clonotype: The antigen remains undetermined.

The same specimen was also included in a second study, on T cells expressing NK-cell markers.

The source is a woman aged 18-29 years in good health. Sequencing used CD4+ T cells sorted from blood. The J gene is TRBJ1-1, the V gene TRBV6-5, with a weak D call TRBD1 (5 bases). DNA for the CDR3: TGTGCCAGCAGTTACTCAAGGGGACTCACTGAAGCTTTCTTT. Translating it yields CASSYSRGLTEAFF.